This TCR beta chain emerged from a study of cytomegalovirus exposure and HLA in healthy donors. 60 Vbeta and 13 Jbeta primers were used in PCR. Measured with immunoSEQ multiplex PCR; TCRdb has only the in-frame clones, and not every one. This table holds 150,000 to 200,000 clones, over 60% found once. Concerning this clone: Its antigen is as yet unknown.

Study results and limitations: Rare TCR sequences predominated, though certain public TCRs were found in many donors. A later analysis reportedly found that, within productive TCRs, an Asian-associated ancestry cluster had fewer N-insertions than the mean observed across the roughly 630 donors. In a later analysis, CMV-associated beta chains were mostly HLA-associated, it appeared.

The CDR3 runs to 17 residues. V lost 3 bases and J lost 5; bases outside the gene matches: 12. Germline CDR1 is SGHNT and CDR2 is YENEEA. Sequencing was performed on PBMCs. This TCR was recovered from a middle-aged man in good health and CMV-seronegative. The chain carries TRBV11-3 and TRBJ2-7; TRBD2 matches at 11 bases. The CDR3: CASSFSLAGGWPDEQYF. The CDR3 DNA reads TGTGCCAGCAGCTTTTCCCTAGCGGGAGGCTGGCCCGACGAGCAGTACTTC.